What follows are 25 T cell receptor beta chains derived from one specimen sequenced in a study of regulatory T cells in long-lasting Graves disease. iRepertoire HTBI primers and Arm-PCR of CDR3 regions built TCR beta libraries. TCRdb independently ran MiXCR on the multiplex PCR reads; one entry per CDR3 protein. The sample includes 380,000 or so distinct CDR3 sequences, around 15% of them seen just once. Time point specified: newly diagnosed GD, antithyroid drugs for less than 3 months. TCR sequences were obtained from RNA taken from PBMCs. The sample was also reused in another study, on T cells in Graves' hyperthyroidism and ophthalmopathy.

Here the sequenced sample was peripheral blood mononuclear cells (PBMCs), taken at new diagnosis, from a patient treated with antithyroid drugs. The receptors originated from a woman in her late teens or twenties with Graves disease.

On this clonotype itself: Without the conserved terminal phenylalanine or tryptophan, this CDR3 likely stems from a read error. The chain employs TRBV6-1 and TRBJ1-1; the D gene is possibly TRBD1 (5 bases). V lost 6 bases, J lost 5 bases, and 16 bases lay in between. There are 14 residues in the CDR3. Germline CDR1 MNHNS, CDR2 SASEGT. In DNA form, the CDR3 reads TGTGCCAGCAGCTATGTAGGGGTTGGGACTGAAGCTTTCCTT. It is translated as CASSYVGVGTEAFL.

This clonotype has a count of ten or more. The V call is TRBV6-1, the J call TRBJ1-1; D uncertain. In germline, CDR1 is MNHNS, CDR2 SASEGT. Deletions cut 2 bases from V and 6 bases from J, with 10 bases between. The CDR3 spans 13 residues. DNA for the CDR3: TGTGCCAGCAGTGAATCCGGGAGACCTGAAGCTTTCTTT. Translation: CASSESGRPEAFF.

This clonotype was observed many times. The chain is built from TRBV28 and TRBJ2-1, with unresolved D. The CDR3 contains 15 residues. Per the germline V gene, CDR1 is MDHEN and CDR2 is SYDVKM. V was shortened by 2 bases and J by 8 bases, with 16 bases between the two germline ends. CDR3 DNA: TGTGCCAGCAGTTTAGACACCCACGATGGGGATGAGCAGTTCTTC. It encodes CASSLDTHDGDEQFF.

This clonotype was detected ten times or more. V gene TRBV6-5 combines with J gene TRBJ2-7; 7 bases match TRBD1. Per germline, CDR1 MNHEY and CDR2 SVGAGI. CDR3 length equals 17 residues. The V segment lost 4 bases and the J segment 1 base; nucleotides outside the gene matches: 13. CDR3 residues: CASSSTRTPGQSYEQYF. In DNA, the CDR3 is TGTGCCAGCAGTTCCACTCGTACTCCGGGACAGTCCTACGAGCAGTACTTC.

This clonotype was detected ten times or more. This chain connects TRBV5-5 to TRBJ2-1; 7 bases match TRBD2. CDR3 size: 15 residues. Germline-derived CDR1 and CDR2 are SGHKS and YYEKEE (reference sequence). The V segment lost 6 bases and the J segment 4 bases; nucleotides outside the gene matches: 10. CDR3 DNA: TGTGCCAGCACCACCTCGGGACTACCGTACAATGAGCAGTTCTTC. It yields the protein CASTTSGLPYNEQFF.

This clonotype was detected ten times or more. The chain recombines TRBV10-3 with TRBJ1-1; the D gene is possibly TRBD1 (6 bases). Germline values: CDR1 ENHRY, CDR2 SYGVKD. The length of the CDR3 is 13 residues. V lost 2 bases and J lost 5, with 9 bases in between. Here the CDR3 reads CAISEARGTEAFF. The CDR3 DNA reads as TGTGCCATCAGTGAGGCTAGGGGGACTGAAGCTTTCTTT.

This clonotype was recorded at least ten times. CDR3 residues: CASSLRGHPASGYGYTF. The CDR3 nucleotides are TGTGCCAGCAGTTTGAGGGGACATCCGGCTAGTGGCTATGGCTACACCTTC. This chain connects TRBV28 to TRBJ1-2; tentatively, D is TRBD1 (6 bases). The germline gives CDR1 MDHEN, CDR2 SYDVKM. CDR3 length equals 17 residues. V was shortened by 3 bases and J by 4 bases, with 21 bases between the two germline ends.

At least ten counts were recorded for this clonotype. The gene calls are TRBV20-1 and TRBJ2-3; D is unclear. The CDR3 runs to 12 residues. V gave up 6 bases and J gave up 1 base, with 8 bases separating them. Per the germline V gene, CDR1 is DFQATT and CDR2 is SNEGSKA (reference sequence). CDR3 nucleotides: TGCAGTGCCTTAATTGGCACAGATACGCAGTATTTT. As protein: CSALIGTDTQYF.

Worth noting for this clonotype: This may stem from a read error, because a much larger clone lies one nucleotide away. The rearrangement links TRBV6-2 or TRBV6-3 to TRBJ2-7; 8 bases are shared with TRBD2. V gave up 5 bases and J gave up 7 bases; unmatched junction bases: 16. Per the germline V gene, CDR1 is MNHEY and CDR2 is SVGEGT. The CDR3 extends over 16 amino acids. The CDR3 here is CASSLQLAAPSGEQYF. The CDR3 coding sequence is TGTGCCAGCAGTCTCCAACTAGCGGCCCCGTCGGGGGAGCAGTACTTC.

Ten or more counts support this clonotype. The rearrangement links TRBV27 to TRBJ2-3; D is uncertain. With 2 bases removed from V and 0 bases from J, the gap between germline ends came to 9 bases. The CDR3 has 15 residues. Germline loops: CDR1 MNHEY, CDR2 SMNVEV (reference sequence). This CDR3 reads CASSLNLRSTDTQYF. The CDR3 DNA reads TGTGCCAGCAGTTTAAATCTCCGGAGCACAGATACGCAGTATTTT.

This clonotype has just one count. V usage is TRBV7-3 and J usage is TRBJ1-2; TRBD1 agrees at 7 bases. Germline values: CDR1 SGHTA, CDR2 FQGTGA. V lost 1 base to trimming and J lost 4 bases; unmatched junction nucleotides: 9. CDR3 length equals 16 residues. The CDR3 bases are TGTGCCAGCAGCTTAAGTTACCCAGCAGGGGGCTATGGCTACACCTTC. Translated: CASSLSYPAGGYGYTF.

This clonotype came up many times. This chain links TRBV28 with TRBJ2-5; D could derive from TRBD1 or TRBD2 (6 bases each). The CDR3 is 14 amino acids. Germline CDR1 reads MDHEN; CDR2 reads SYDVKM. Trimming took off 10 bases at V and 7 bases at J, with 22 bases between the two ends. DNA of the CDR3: TGTGCCACCGACGAGGGGGGCACCTGGGGGACCCAGTACTTC. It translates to CATDEGGTWGTQYF.

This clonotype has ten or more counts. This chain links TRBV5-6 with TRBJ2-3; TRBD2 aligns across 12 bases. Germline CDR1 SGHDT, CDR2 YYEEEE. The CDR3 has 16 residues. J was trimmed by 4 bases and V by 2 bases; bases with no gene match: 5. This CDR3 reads CASSFRTSGKADTQYF. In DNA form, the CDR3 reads TGTGCCAGCAGCTTTAGGACTAGCGGGAAGGCAGATACGCAGTATTTT.

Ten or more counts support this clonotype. The CDR3 sequence is CASFIGQGAYEQYF. CDR3 DNA: TGTGCCAGCTTTATTGGACAGGGAGCCTACGAGCAGTACTTC. The chain links TRBV28 to TRBJ2-7; 8 bases line up with TRBD1. V was pared by 8 bases and J by 2 bases, with 8 bases of the junction left unmatched. The CDR3 is 14 amino acids. From germline, CDR1 is MDHEN and CDR2 SYDVKM.

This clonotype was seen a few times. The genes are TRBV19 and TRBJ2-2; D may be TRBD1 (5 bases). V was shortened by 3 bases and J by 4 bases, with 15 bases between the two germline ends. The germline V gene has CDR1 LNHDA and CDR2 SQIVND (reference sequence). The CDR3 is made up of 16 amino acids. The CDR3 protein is CASSILARASTGELFF. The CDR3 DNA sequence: TGTGCCAGTAGTATTCTCGCCAGGGCGAGCACCGGGGAGCTGTTTTTT. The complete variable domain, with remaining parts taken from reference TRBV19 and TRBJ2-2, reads DGGITQSPKYLFRKEGQNVTLSCEQNLNHDAMYWYRQDPGQGLRLIYYSQIVNDFQKGDIAEGYSVSREKKESFPLTVTSAQKNPTAFYLCASSILARASTGELFFGEGSRLTVL.

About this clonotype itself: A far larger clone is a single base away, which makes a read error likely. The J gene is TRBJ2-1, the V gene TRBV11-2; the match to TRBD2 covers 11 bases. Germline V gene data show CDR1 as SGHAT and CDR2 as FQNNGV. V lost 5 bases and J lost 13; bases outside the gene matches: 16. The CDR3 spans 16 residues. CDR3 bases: TGTGCCAGCAGCCAGGGGACTAGCGGCGCCCAAGAGACCCAGTTCTTC. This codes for CASSQGTSGAQETQFF.

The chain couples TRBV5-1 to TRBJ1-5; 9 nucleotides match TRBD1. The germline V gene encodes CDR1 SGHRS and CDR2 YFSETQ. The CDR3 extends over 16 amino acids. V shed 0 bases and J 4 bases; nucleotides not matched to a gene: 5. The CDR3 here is CASSLGPTGGNQPQHF. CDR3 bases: TGCGCCAGCAGCTTGGGGCCGACAGGGGGAAATCAGCCCCAGCATTTT.

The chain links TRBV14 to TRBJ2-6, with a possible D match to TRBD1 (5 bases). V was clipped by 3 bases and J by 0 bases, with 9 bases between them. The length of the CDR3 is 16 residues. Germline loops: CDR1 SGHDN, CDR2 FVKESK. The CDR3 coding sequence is TGTGCCAGCAGCCATCTAGACAGCTCTGGGGCCAACGTCCTGACTTTC. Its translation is CASSHLDSSGANVLTF.

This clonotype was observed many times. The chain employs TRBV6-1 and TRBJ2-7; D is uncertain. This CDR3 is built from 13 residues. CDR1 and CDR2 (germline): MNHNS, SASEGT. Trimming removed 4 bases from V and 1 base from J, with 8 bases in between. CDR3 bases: TGTGCCAGCAGTGTTTTGGGTTCCTACGAGCAGTACTTC. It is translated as CASSVLGSYEQYF.

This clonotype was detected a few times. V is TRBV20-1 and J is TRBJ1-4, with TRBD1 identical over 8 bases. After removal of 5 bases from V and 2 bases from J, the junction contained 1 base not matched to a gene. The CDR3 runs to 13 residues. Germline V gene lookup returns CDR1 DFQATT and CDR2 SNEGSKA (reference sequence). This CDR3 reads CSARQGTNEKLFF. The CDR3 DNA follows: TGCAGTGCTCGACAGGGGACTAATGAAAAACTGTTTTTT.

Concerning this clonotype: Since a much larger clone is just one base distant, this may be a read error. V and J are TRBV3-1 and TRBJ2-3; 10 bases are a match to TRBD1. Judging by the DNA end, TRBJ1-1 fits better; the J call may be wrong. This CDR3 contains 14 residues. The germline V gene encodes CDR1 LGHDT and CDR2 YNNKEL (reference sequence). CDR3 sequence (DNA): TGTGCCAGCAGCTGCCGGGACAGGGGACAGGAAGCTTTCTTT. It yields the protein CASSCRDRGQEAFF.

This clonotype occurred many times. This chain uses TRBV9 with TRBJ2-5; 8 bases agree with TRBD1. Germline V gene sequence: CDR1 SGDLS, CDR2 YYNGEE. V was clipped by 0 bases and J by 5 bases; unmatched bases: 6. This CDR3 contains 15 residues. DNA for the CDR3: TGTGCCAGCAGCGTAGGGCAGGGGGCCCGTGAGACCCAGTACTTC. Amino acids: CASSVGQGARETQYF.

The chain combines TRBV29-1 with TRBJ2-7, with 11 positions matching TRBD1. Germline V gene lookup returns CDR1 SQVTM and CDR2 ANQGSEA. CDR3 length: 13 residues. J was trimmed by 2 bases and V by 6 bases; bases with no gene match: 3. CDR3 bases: TGCAGCGTGCGGACAGGGGGCCCCTACGAGCAGTACTTC. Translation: CSVRTGGPYEQYF.

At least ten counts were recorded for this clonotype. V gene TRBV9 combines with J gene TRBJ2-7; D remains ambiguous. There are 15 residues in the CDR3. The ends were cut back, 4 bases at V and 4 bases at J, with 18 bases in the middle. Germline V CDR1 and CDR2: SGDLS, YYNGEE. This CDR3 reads CASSPEDASWYEQYF. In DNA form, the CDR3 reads TGTGCCAGCAGCCCAGAGGACGCCTCTTGGTACGAGCAGTACTTC.

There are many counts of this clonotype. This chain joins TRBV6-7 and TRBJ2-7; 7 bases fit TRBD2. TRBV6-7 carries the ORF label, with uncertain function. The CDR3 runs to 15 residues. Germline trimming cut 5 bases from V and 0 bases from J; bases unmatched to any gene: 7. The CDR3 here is CASSTPGGSSYEQYF. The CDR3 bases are TGTGCCAGCAGTACCCCGGGCGGGAGCTCCTACGAGCAGTACTTC.